This T cell receptor beta chain was identified in a study of T cell responses to AZD1222 COVID-19 vaccine. Germline CDR1 reads SGHNT; CDR2 reads YYREEE (reference sequence). The CDR3 length is 13 residues. V was trimmed by 7 bases and J by 5 bases, leaving 15 bases between them. In its sample, this clone was seen a few times. Sequencing was performed with immunoSEQ multiplex PCR; in TCRdb, only in-frame clones are kept and a portion is missing. In the table there are roughly 120,000 clones, less than 90% of which are singletons. Sequencing was performed on peripheral blood, taken on day 0 of AZD1222 vaccination. This TCR was recovered from an adult in good health. The chain has TRBV5-4 and TRBJ1-1; D is unresolved. The CDR3 region is CASCGFGGTEAFF. DNA for the CDR3: TGTGCCAGCTGTGGTTTTGGTGGGACTGAAGCTTTCTTT.